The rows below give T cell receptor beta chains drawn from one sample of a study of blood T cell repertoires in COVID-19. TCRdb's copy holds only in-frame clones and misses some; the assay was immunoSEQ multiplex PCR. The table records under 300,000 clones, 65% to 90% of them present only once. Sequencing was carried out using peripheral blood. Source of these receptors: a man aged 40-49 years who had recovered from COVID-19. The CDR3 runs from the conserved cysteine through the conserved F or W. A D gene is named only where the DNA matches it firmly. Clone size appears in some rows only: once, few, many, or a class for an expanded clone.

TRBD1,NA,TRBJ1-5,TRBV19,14,TGTGCCAGTTGCACCGGGACAGACAATCAGCCCCAGCATTTT,CASCTGTDNQPQHF
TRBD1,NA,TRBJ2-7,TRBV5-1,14,TGCGCCAGCCAGCAGGGGGTTACCTCCTACGAGCAGTACTTC,CASQQGVTSYEQYF
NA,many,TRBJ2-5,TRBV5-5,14,TGTGCCAGCAGCTTGAGGCCTTTAGCGGAGACCCAGTACTTC,CASSLRPLAETQYF
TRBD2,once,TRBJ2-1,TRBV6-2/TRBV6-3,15,TGTGCCAGCAGTGGCCCTAGCGGGAGGGCCAGTGAGCAGTTCTTC,CASSGPSGRASEQFF
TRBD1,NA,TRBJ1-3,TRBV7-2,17,TGTGCCAGCAGCCCCGGACAGGGGGCGAACTCTGGAAACACCATATATTTT,CASSPGQGANSGNTIYF
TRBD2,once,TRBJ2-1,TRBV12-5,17,TGTGCTAGTGGTTCCCCAAAAGGTAGCGGGAGGGTAAATGAGCAGTTCTTC,CASGSPKGSGRVNEQFF
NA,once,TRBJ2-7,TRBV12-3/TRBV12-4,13,TGTGCCAGCAGTTACAGGGAAGTGACCGAGCAGTACTTC,CASSYREVTEQYF
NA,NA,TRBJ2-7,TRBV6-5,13,TGTGCCAGCAGCCGGGACACCCTCTACGAGCAGTACTTC,CASSRDTLYEQYF
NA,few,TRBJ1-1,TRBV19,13,TGTGCCAGTAGTATTGGGGCCGGGCAAGAAGCTTTCTTT,CASSIGAGQEAFF
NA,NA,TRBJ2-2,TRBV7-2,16,TGTGCCAGCAGCTTAGGGGGCCAAGTTGTGGCCGGGGAGCTGTTTTTT,CASSLGGQVVAGELFF
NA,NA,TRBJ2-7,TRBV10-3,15,TGTGCCATCAGTGAGTCTTACGGCGGCCCCTACGAGCAGTACTTC,CAISESYGGPYEQYF
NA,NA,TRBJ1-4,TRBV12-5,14,TGTGCTAGTGGTTTGTACAGGGAGTATGAAAAACTGTTTTTT,CASGLYREYEKLFF
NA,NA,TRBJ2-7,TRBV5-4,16,TGTGCCAGCAGCTCGGGAGGCGGGGGCTTAACCTACGAGCAGTACTTC,CASSSGGGGLTYEQYF
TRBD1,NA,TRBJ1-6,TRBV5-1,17,TGCGCCAGCAGCTTCTCCATCGGGGACAGGGCTAATTCACCCCTCCACTTT,CASSFSIGDRANSPLHF
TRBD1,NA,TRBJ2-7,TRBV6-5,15,TGTGCCAGCAGTACCTACAGGGGGAAATCCTACGAGCAGTACTTC,CASSTYRGKSYEQYF
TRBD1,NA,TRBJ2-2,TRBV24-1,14,TGTGCCACCAGTGATTCAGGGGGCCCCGGGGAGCTGTTTTTT,CATSDSGGPGELFF
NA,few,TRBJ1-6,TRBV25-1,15,TGTGCCAGCAGTGAATTAGCAGGGGTACATTCACCCCTCCACTTT,CASSELAGVHSPLHF
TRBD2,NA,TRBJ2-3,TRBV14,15,TGTGCCAGCAGCCCCATAGCGGGAGGGCCGGATACGCAGTATTTT,CASSPIAGGPDTQYF
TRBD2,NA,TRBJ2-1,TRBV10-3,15,TGTGCCATCAGTATGGGGACTAGCGGTTACAATGAGCAGTTCTTC,CAISMGTSGYNEQFF
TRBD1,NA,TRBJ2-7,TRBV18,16,TGTGCCAGCTCACCACGGGCAGGGGGCAATTTAGGCGAGCAGTACTTC,CASSPRAGGNLGEQYF
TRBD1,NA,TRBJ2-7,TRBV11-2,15,TGTGCCAGCAGCTTGGACGGGACAGGGGGCTACGAGCAGTACTTC,CASSLDGTGGYEQYF
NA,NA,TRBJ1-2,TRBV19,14,TGTGCCAGTAGCCTACCATGGGGGGTCTATGGCTACACCTTC,CASSLPWGVYGYTF
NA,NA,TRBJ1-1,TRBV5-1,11,TGCGCCAGCAGCTCCACAGGGGAAGCTTTCTTT,CASSSTGEAFF